Shown below are 31 T cell receptor beta chains from a single sample sequenced in a study of shared clonotypes between healthy human individuals. This table comes from immunoSEQ multiplex PCR, and its TCRdb copy is limited to in-frame clones, with some not included. The table shows some 690,000 clones, with 90% occurring only once. What was sequenced was memory CD8+ T cells from PBMCs. Indicated subset: CD45RO+ cells pooled with CCR7-negative TemRA cells. These receptors were obtained from a young man in good health. Some clones in this sample may be carry-over from other donors' samples.

This sequence joins TRBV4-2 and TRBJ2-3; 10 positions agree with TRBD2. CDR3 length: 16 residues. Germline V gene lookup returns CDR1 LGHNA and CDR2 YNFKEQ. Trimming cost V 3 bases and J 1 base; bases outside gene matches: 4. The CDR3 region is CASSHDGTSGTDTQYF. In DNA form, the CDR3 reads TGTGCCAGCAGCCACGACGGGACTAGCGGCACAGATACGCAGTATTTT.

The rearrangement uses TRBV19 and TRBJ1-2, with TRBD1 identical over 8 bases. Trimming took 6 bases from V and 3 from J; bases not matched to a gene: 6. Germline lookup yields CDR1 LNHDA and CDR2 SQIVND (reference sequence). The length of the CDR3 is 14 residues. DNA for the CDR3: TGTGCCAGTAGCCTAGACAGGGGTTACTATGGCTACACCTTC. It codes for CASSLDRGYYGYTF.

The CDR3 bases are TGTGCCAGCAGTTTATCTCCCGCAGGAGCTTGGGGCACTGAAGCTTTCTTT. The encoded protein is CASSLSPAGAWGTEAFF. V and J are TRBV28 and TRBJ1-1; no clear D. This CDR3 region has 17 residues. V lost 1 base, J lost 4 bases, and 19 bases lay in between. Germline CDR1 and CDR2: MDHEN and SYDVKM.

This clone was seen a single time. DNA of the CDR3: TGTGCCAGCAGCTTAGTAGCGGGATTCCACGAGCAGTACTTC. Amino acids: CASSLVAGFHEQYF. J is TRBJ2-7 and V is TRBV11-2, with 8 bases that match TRBD2. Germline lookup yields CDR1 SGHAT and CDR2 FQNNGV. The trim removed 1 base at V and 5 bases at J, leaving 4 bases unmatched. The length of the CDR3 is 14 residues.

This clone has just a few counts. This chain connects TRBV11-3 to TRBJ1-1; the D is unclear. The germline V gene encodes CDR1 SGHNT and CDR2 YENEEA. This CDR3 has 12 amino acids. V lost 0 bases to trimming and J lost 7 bases, with 6 bases between them. The CDR3 bases are TGTGCCAGCAGCTTAGATTACCGTGAAGCTTTCTTT. This translates into CASSLDYREAFF.

The chain has TRBV7-6 and TRBJ2-7, with TRBD2 matching over 7 bases. The CDR3 has 15 amino acids. J lost 2 bases, V lost 5 bases, and 9 bases had no gene match. Germline V gene lookup returns CDR1 SGHVS and CDR2 FNYEAQ. DNA for the CDR3: TGTGCCAGCAGCCCTGAGCGGGGAAGGGCCTACGAGCAGTACTTC. It specifies CASSPERGRAYEQYF.

V gene TRBV4-3 combines with J gene TRBJ2-7; tentative D call: TRBD2 (6 bases). Germline CDR1 LGHNA, CDR2 YSLEER. Between the trimmed V and J ends, which lost 0 bases and 6 bases, there was a span of 9 bases. The CDR3 runs to 13 residues. The CDR3 bases are TGCGCCAGCAGCCAAGATCTGGAGGGCGAGCAGTACTTC. It is translated as CASSQDLEGEQYF.

This chain joins TRBV2 and TRBJ1-6, with 11 bases that match TRBD1. The CDR3 totals 15 residues. In germline, CDR1 is SNHLY, CDR2 FYNNEI. V lost 6 bases, J lost 7 bases, and 5 bases stayed unmatched. Here the CDR3 reads CASRDRGRVNSPLHF. The CDR3, as DNA: TGTGCCAGCAGGGACAGGGGGCGCGTCAATTCACCCCTCCACTTT.

About this clone: Other nucleotide sequences in the sample specify the same CDR3. The chain couples TRBV7-9 to TRBJ2-2; D not resolved. Germline V gene data show CDR1 as SEHNR and CDR2 as FQNEAQ (reference sequence). Trimming took 5 bases from V and 6 from J, leaving 4 bases between them. This CDR3 has 11 amino acids. The CDR3 here is CASSLPGELFF. Here the CDR3 DNA reads TGTGCCAGCAGCCTCCCCGGGGAGCTGTTTTTT.

The V call is TRBV11-2, the J call TRBJ1-2; 7 positions agree with TRBD1. There are 15 residues in the CDR3. The V and J ends lost 0 bases and 6 bases, in that order; junction bases with no gene match: 7. Looked up from germline, CDR1 is SGHAT and CDR2 is FQNNGV. CDR3 loop: CASSLEYRGKDGYTF. CDR3 coding DNA: TGTGCCAGCAGCTTAGAGTACAGGGGAAAGGATGGCTACACCTTC.

The chain employs TRBV29-1 and TRBJ2-7, with D hard to call. CDR3 length: 11 amino acids. Trimming took off 7 bases at V and 3 bases at J, with 10 bases between the two ends. CDR1 and CDR2 from the germline V gene are SQVTM and ANQGSEA. CDR3 in amino acids: CSALKDYEQYF. The CDR3 DNA reads TGCAGCGCCCTAAAAGACTACGAGCAGTACTTC.

In this sample, this clone turned up once. The CDR3 DNA sequence: TGTGCCAGCAGCCAAGATTTGGTCGTCCTGACTTTC. Translation gives CASSQDLVVLTF. The chain recombines TRBV4-2 with TRBJ2-6; D is uncertain. Trimming left V 0 bases short and J 12 bases short, with 6 bases between. The CDR3 loop spans 12 amino acids. Germline V gene sequence: CDR1 LGHNA, CDR2 YNFKEQ.

The chain links TRBV19 to TRBJ1-1; 8 positions agree with TRBD1. The germline gives CDR1 LNHDA, CDR2 SQIVND (reference sequence). The CDR3 has 13 residues. V shed 10 bases and J 1 base; nucleotides not matched to a gene: 5. The CDR3 reads CATVDRGNTEAFF. Written as DNA, the CDR3 is TGTGCCACGGTTGACAGGGGGAACACTGAAGCTTTCTTT.

This clone was found once. In nucleotides, the CDR3 is TGTGCCACCAGCGATACCGGGACAACCTCCTACGAGCAGTACTTC. Its protein product is CATSDTGTTSYEQYF. The genes are TRBV15 and TRBJ2-7; D is perhaps TRBD1 (6 bases). Per germline, CDR1 LNHNV and CDR2 YYDKDF (reference sequence). Trimming removed 5 bases from V and 0 bases from J, with 14 bases in between. The CDR3 spans 15 residues. Looking up the rest from reference TRBV15 and TRBJ2-7 gives the full variable domain: DAMVIQNPRYQVTQFGKPVTLSCSQTLNHNVMYWYQQKSSQAPKLLFHYYDKDFNNEADTPDNFQSRRPNTSFCFLDIRSPGLGDTAMYLCATSDTGTTSYEQYFGPGTRLTVT.

The genes are TRBV4-2 and TRBJ2-3, with 15 bases fitting TRBD2. J lost 1 base, V lost 4 bases, and 6 bases had no gene match. Germline V gene sequence: CDR1 LGHNA, CDR2 YNFKEQ. The CDR3 is made up of 18 amino acids. CDR3 coding DNA: TGTGCCAGCAGCCTGAGGACTAGCGGGAGGGGTCGCACAGATACGCAGTATTTT. It specifies CASSLRTSGRGRTDTQYF.

The chain links TRBV28 to TRBJ1-5; TRBD1 is a possible D gene (5 bases). Germline CDR1 and CDR2: MDHEN and SYDVKM. The CDR3 has 13 residues. V was trimmed by 2 bases and J by 9 bases, leaving 11 bases between them. CDR3 loop: CASSLGTSRPQHF. DNA of the CDR3: TGTGCCAGCAGTTTAGGGACCTCTAGGCCCCAGCATTTT. The variable domain in full, with the rest retrieved from reference TRBV28 and TRBJ1-5, is DVKVTQSSRYLVKRTGEKVFLECVQDMDHENMFWYRQDPGLGLRLIYFSYDVKMKEKGDIPEGYSVSREKKERFSLILESASTNQTSMYLCASSLGTSRPQHFGDGTRLSIL.

The gene calls are TRBV29-1 and TRBJ1-4; D is ambiguous. CDR3 length: 12 residues. The germline V and J ends were trimmed by 4 bases and 9 bases, with 12 bases remaining between them. Germline CDR1 is SQVTM and CDR2 is ANQGSEA. This chain's CDR3 is CSVVGRRQKLFF. In DNA form, the CDR3 reads TGCAGCGTTGTAGGGAGAAGGCAAAAACTGTTTTTT.

In the case of this clone: The sample holds other DNA sequences that translate to the same CDR3. J is TRBJ1-1 and V is TRBV28; D remains unclear. The V gene lost 5 bases and the J gene lost 1 base, with 8 bases spanning the gap. CDR1 is MDHEN, CDR2 SYDVKM, per germline. The CDR3 covers 13 residues. The CDR3 region has the DNA TGTGCCAGCAGTCTCCCCCAGAACACTGAAGCTTTCTTT. Protein product: CASSLPQNTEAFF.

The chain carries TRBV6-1 and TRBJ2-7; D is perhaps TRBD2 (5 bases). The CDR3 consists of 12 residues. Trimming removed 6 bases from V and 6 bases from J, with 12 bases in between. The germline V gene encodes CDR1 MNHNS and CDR2 SASEGT. Written as DNA, the CDR3 is TGTGCCAGCAGGACCCCGCGGGCCGAGCAGTACTTC. Translating gives CASRTPRAEQYF.

This clone appeared a few times. The chain has TRBV28 and TRBJ2-1; D is unresolved. CDR3 length: 11 amino acids. Per the germline V gene, CDR1 is MDHEN and CDR2 is SYDVKM. Deletions cut 6 bases from V and 9 bases from J, with 9 bases between. The CDR3 DNA reads as TGTGCCAGCAGGCGGCCTAGTGAGCAGTTCTTC. Protein sequence: CASRRPSEQFF.

This clone showed up just a few times. The V and J genes are TRBV4-1 and TRBJ1-1; D is possibly TRBD1 (6 bases). CDR3 length: 15 residues. The germline V and J ends were trimmed by 1 base and 7 bases, with 16 bases remaining between them. The germline V gene has CDR1 MGHRA and CDR2 YSYEKL. In DNA, the CDR3 is TGCGCCAGCAGCCAAGTATCAGGGGTAATCGGTGAAGCTTTCTTT. Amino acid sequence: CASSQVSGVIGEAFF.

The gene calls are TRBV7-2 and TRBJ2-2; 11 bases are shared with TRBD2. The CDR3 is 17 amino acids. The germline V gene encodes CDR1 SGHTA and CDR2 FQGNSA. Germline trimming cut 5 bases from V and 4 bases from J; bases unmatched to any gene: 9. The CDR3 DNA reads TGTGCCAGCAGCGGTCTTAGCGGGAGGGCCCTCACCGGGGAGCTGTTTTTT. Translated: CASSGLSGRALTGELFF.

The CDR3 DNA sequence: TGTGCCAGCAGCTTAAGGGTGGGCCACGAGCAGTACTTC. As protein: CASSLRVGHEQYF. The chain carries TRBV7-9 and TRBJ2-7; D gene ambiguous. V lost 2 bases and J lost 5, with 10 bases in between. CDR1 is SEHNR, CDR2 FQNEAQ, per germline (reference sequence). The CDR3 consists of 13 residues.

The genes are TRBV27 and TRBJ2-5, with 9 bases that match TRBD1. Germline V gene data show CDR1 as MNHEY and CDR2 as SMNVEV (reference sequence). The trim removed 7 bases at V and 4 bases at J, leaving 13 bases unmatched. The CDR3 covers 16 residues. The CDR3 DNA is TGTGCCAGCACCCTAAGACCGGGACAGGGAAGAGAGACCCAGTACTTC. Amino acids: CASTLRPGQGRETQYF.

This chain joins TRBV19 and TRBJ1-5; TRBD1 matches 7 bases. The CDR3 has 15 amino acids. The germline V gene encodes CDR1 LNHDA and CDR2 SQIVND (reference sequence). J gave up 6 bases and V 7 bases, and 12 bases lay outside the gene matches. This chain's CDR3 is CASTYRHRGGQPQHF. The CDR3 DNA sequence: TGTGCCAGTACCTATAGGCACAGGGGCGGTCAGCCCCAGCATTTT.

The chain joins TRBV19 to TRBJ1-1; tentatively, D is TRBD1 (6 bases). Germline-derived CDR1 and CDR2 are LNHDA and SQIVND (reference sequence). V was shortened by 6 bases and J by 0 bases, with 17 bases between the two germline ends. This CDR3 has 16 residues. The CDR3 sequence is CASSLRGVRVNTEAFF. For the CDR3, the DNA is TGTGCCAGTAGCCTAAGGGGGGTGAGGGTGAACACTGAAGCTTTCTTT. Using reference TRBV19 and TRBJ1-1 for the parts outside the CDR3, the full variable domain is DGGITQSPKYLFRKEGQNVTLSCEQNLNHDAMYWYRQDPGQGLRLIYYSQIVNDFQKGDIAEGYSVSREKKESFPLTVTSAQKNPTAFYLCASSLRGVRVNTEAFFGQGTRLTVV.

The chain couples TRBV7-2 to TRBJ2-7; no definite D call. The germline V gene has CDR1 SGHTA and CDR2 FQGNSA. With 1 base removed from V and 4 bases from J, the gap between germline ends came to 8 bases. The CDR3 sequence is 13 residues long. The CDR3 nucleotides read TGTGCCAGCAGCTTAGTTGCTCTGTACGAGCAGTACTTC. Protein sequence: CASSLVALYEQYF.

The chain employs TRBV19 and TRBJ2-1; D possibly corresponds to TRBD1 (5 bases). Trimming shortened V by 6 bases and J by 8 bases, and 11 bases separated the two germline ends. Per the germline V gene, CDR1 is LNHDA and CDR2 is SQIVND (reference sequence). The CDR3 has 12 residues. This chain's CDR3 is CASSQGFDEQFF. Here the CDR3 DNA reads TGTGCCAGTAGCCAGGGCTTCGATGAGCAGTTCTTC.

CDR3 protein: CASSYLAGGLGETQYF. As DNA, the CDR3 is TGTGCCAGCAGTTACCTAGCGGGAGGACTCGGGGAGACCCAGTACTTC. The chain recombines TRBV27 with TRBJ2-5; 11 nucleotides agree with TRBD2. The germline CDR1 and CDR2 sequences are MNHEY and SMNVEV (reference sequence). This CDR3 has 16 residues. V dropped 4 bases and J dropped 5; count of bases not matched to a gene: 9.

The chain employs TRBV4-1 and TRBJ2-7; D is ambiguous. In germline, CDR1 is MGHRA, CDR2 YSYEKL. This CDR3 spans 13 amino acids. Trimming pared 3 bases from V and 4 bases from J, leaving 10 bases between. In DNA, the CDR3 is TGCGCCAGCAGCCACGGTCCGGGTTACGAGCAGTACTTC. Encoded protein: CASSHGPGYEQYF.

The CDR3 nucleotides are TGTGCCAGCGGCGGTACATACGAGCAGTACTTC. This sequence encodes CASGGTYEQYF. The chain uses TRBV6-5 and TRBJ2-5; D not certain. The DNA end favors TRBJ2-7, so the J call may be wrong. Germline V gene lookup returns CDR1 MNHEY and CDR2 SVGAGI. The CDR3 totals 11 residues.